Presented here are 29 T cell receptor beta chains from one specimen sequenced in a study of blood T cells in healthy people across ages (dated by TCRdb to the mid-2010s). Library preparation was by 5' RACE. The sequencing machine was an Illumina HiSeq 2500. A second PCR of roughly 7 to 11 cycles was run with a J-beta primer mix and a sample-barcoded 5' primer. Clones were called with MiXCR by TCRdb after fastp trimmed the public reads at Q25, and only in-frame beta chains were retained. Each CDR3 protein appears once, grouped with its most common genes and DNA. The sample includes hundreds of thousands of distinct CDR3 sequences, with roughly 30% observed a single time. The ten top clones hold 15% to 18% of the sample. Input material: blood. These receptors all stem from a woman older than 75 in good health.

This clonotype was detected many times. The J gene is TRBJ2-1, the V gene TRBV6-5; TRBD2 might be the D (6 bases). Germline V gives CDR1 MNHEY, CDR2 SVGAGI. The germline V and J ends were trimmed by 7 bases and 7 bases, with 14 bases remaining between them. The CDR3 has 13 amino acids. DNA for the CDR3: TGTGCCAGCATGGAGGGTAATGCGAATGAGCAGTTCTTC. Translation gives CASMEGNANEQFF.

This clonotype was seen ten or more times. The chain links TRBV7-3 to TRBJ2-3; 10 positions match TRBD1. Germline-derived CDR1 and CDR2 are SGHTA and FQGTGA. V lost 5 bases and J lost 5; bases outside the gene matches: 7. CDR3 length: 15 amino acids. The CDR3 loop reads CASSQRQGAVDTQYF. CDR3 DNA sequence: TGTGCCAGCAGCCAAAGACAGGGGGCAGTAGATACGCAGTATTTT. Combining the CDR3 with reference TRBV7-3 and TRBJ2-3 gives the whole variable domain GAGVSQTPSNKVTEKGKYVELRCDPISGHTALYWYRQSLGQGPEFLIYFQGTGAADDSGLPNDRFFAVRPEGSVSTLKIQRTERGDSAVYLCASSQRQGAVDTQYFGPGTRLTVL.

This sequence joins TRBV20-1 and TRBJ2-6; TRBD1 agrees at 8 bases. V was clipped by 3 bases and J by 2 bases; unmatched bases: 6. The CDR3 extends over 16 amino acids. The V gene's germline CDR1 is DFQATT and CDR2 SNEGSKA (reference sequence). The CDR3 region is CSARDRERTGANVLTF. The CDR3 region has the DNA TGCAGTGCTAGGGACAGGGAAAGAACTGGGGCCAACGTCCTGACTTTC.

The chain couples TRBV12-3 or TRBV12-4 to TRBJ1-1; TRBD1 matches at 11 bases. The ends lost 2 bases at V and 9 bases at J; junction bases unmatched: 5. The CDR3 length is 14 residues. CDR3 in DNA: TGTGCCAGCAGTTTATGGACAGGGGGCAACAAAGCTTTCTTT. This translates into CASSLWTGGNKAFF.

This clonotype was recorded many times. This rearrangement joins TRBV2 to TRBJ1-5; D is unresolved. The V gene lost 4 bases and the J gene lost 3 bases, with 10 bases spanning the gap. Germline values: CDR1 SNHLY, CDR2 FYNNEI. The CDR3 loop spans 14 amino acids. CDR3 amino acids: CASSGLGVNQPQHF. The CDR3 DNA follows: TGTGCCAGCAGTGGCCTCGGGGTCAATCAGCCCCAGCATTTT.

The chain recombines TRBV6-5 with TRBJ2-1, with a weak D call TRBD2 (7 bases). The CDR3 spans 13 residues. V was trimmed by 0 bases and J by 15 bases, leaving 15 bases between them. Germline V gives CDR1 MNHEY, CDR2 SVGAGI. DNA of the CDR3: TGTGCCAGCAGTTACTCCGAAAGGGGGGGCCCGTTCTTC. The encoded protein is CASSYSERGGPFF.

There are many counts of this clonotype. The chain recombines TRBV5-1 with TRBJ2-3; D ambiguous. The germline V and J ends were trimmed by 4 bases and 4 bases, with 10 bases remaining between them. CDR1 is SGHRS, CDR2 YFSETQ, per germline. The CDR3 totals 13 residues. The CDR3 spells CASSTDLSDTQYF. In DNA, the CDR3 is TGCGCCAGCAGCACGGACCTCTCAGATACGCAGTATTTT.

V is TRBV19 and J is TRBJ2-3, with 7 bases fitting TRBD2. Germline CDR1 reads LNHDA; CDR2 reads SQIVND (reference sequence). The V and J ends lost 9 bases and 5 bases, in that order; junction bases with no gene match: 17. This CDR3 is 16 amino acids long. The CDR3 DNA follows: TGTGCCAGCGGGGCGCGGGAGCAGTGGGCAGGAGATACGCAGTATTTT. Amino acid sequence: CASGAREQWAGDTQYF. Together with reference TRBV19 and TRBJ2-3, the CDR3 gives the full variable domain: DGGITQSPKYLFRKEGQNVTLSCEQNLNHDAMYWYRQDPGQGLRLIYYSQIVNDFQKGDIAEGYSVSREKKESFPLTVTSAQKNPTAFYLCASGAREQWAGDTQYFGPGTRLTVL.

This clonotype was observed many times. The chain combines TRBV7-8 with TRBJ2-3; 10 bases line up with TRBD2. There are 18 residues in the CDR3. Trimming cost V 1 base and J 0 bases; bases outside gene matches: 7. The germline CDR1 and CDR2 sequences are SGHVS and FQNEAQ. The CDR3: CASSLGLAGDLSTDTQYF. CDR3 bases: TGTGCCAGCAGCTTAGGGCTAGCGGGGGACCTTAGCACAGATACGCAGTATTTT. Variable domain in full (rest from reference TRBV7-8 and TRBJ2-3): GAGVSQSPRYKVAKRGQDVALRCDPISGHVSLFWYQQALGQGPEFLTYFQNEAQLDKSGLPSDRFFAERPEGSVSTLKIQRTQQEDSAVYLCASSLGLAGDLSTDTQYFGPGTRLTVL.

This clonotype showed up many times. This sequence joins TRBV6-1 and TRBJ1-1; tentatively, D is TRBD1 (6 bases). Trimming shortened V by 4 bases and J by 0 bases, and 9 bases separated the two germline ends. Per the germline V gene, CDR1 is MNHNS and CDR2 is SASEGT. The CDR3 runs to 14 residues. The CDR3: CASSGQALNTEAFF. The CDR3 DNA follows: TGTGCCAGCAGTGGACAGGCTCTGAACACTGAAGCTTTCTTT.

The V call is TRBV20-1, the J call TRBJ1-2; unclear D gene. V shed 0 bases and J shed 0 bases, with 11 bases lying between them. CDR3 length equals 15 residues. CDR1 is DFQATT, CDR2 SNEGSKA, per germline (reference sequence). The CDR3 region is CSAREGSRSNYGYTF. As DNA, the CDR3 is TGCAGTGCTAGAGAGGGTTCCAGGTCTAACTATGGCTACACCTTC.

The rearrangement uses TRBV7-3 and TRBJ2-7; 10 bases agree with TRBD1. This CDR3 has 15 amino acids. V shed 4 bases and J 5 bases; nucleotides not matched to a gene: 8. The germline V gene encodes CDR1 SGHTA and CDR2 FQGTGA. CDR3 DNA: TGTGCCAGCAGCTGGGGACCGGGACAGGGGAACGAGCAGTACTTC. It translates to CASSWGPGQGNEQYF.

This clonotype came up a few times. The genes are TRBV5-1 and TRBJ2-4, with 10 bases fitting TRBD2. This CDR3 is 17 amino acids long. In germline, CDR1 is SGHRS, CDR2 YFSETQ. V lost 3 bases to trimming and J lost 15 bases; unmatched junction nucleotides: 21. The CDR3 nucleotides read TGCGCCAGCAGCTGGCCCCCTAGCGGGGGATTCCAAGAGACCCGGTACTTC. Translating gives CASSWPPSGGFQETRYF.

This clonotype was counted many times. The chain carries TRBV4-1 and TRBJ2-3; the D is unclear. The germline V and J ends were trimmed by 4 bases and 7 bases, with 18 bases remaining between them. The CDR3 has 15 residues. The germline V gene encodes CDR1 MGHRA and CDR2 YSYEKL. The CDR3 coding sequence is TGCGCCAGCAGCCGCCCCAACCCACCCTACCATACGCAGTATTTT. Translated, it gives CASSRPNPPYHTQYF.

This clonotype was found many times. This sequence joins TRBV6-2 or TRBV6-3 and TRBJ2-7, with 9 bases matching TRBD1. CDR1 and CDR2 (germline): MNHEY, SVGEGT. The CDR3 runs 16 residues. J lost 4 bases, V lost 7 bases, and 14 bases had no gene match. CDR3 DNA sequence: TGTGCCAGCACGACTAATCCGGGACAGGGTGTTTACGAGCAGTACTTC. Translation gives CASTTNPGQGVYEQYF.

This clonotype was recorded a few times. J is TRBJ2-7 and V is TRBV18; D might be TRBD1 or TRBD2, each matching 5 bases. CDR3 size: 15 residues. Trimming took 4 bases from V and 7 from J, leaving 20 bases between them. In germline, CDR1 is KGHSH, CDR2 LQKENI. The CDR3 loop is CASSLREKSYNEQYF. The CDR3 nucleotides read TGTGCCAGCTCACTCAGGGAGAAGTCCTACAATGAGCAGTACTTC.

This chain uses TRBV27 with TRBJ2-7, with D possibly TRBD2 on 6 matching bases. CDR3 length: 14 amino acids. Germline assignment: CDR1 MNHEY and CDR2 SMNVEV (reference sequence). Trimming took off 10 bases at V and 9 bases at J, with 25 bases between the two ends. The CDR3 spells CANNKLGLSDGQYF. CDR3 nucleotides: TGTGCCAACAATAAATTGGGACTGTCGGACGGGCAGTACTTC.

This rearrangement joins TRBV18 to TRBJ1-1, with TRBD1 as a possible D gene (5 bases). V dropped 8 bases and J dropped 4 bases, with 14 bases sitting between them. CDR1 is KGHSH, CDR2 LQKENI, per germline. This CDR3 is 13 amino acids long. CDR3 sequence (DNA): TGTGCCAGCGGCCCCGATGGGGGCACTGAAGCTTTCTTT. Its translation is CASGPDGGTEAFF.

A word on this clonotype: A read error may explain this, as a much larger clone is one base away. V gene TRBV6-5 combines with J gene TRBJ1-1; D unresolved. The germline V gene encodes CDR1 MNHEY and CDR2 SVGAGI. The CDR3 has 16 amino acids. The germline V and J ends were trimmed by 0 bases and 4 bases, with 15 bases remaining between them. The CDR3 region is CASSYSGRLTSTEAFF. In DNA, the CDR3 is TGTGCCAGCAGTTACTCGGGTAGGCTAACGAGCACTGAAGCTTTCTTT.

This clonotype was picked up many times. Relative to the germline gene, one junction end is altered; a read error may explain this. The chain links TRBV5-1 to TRBJ2-3; no definite D call. There are 14 residues in the CDR3. Germline CDR1 SGHRS, CDR2 YFSETQ. The CDR3 DNA follows: TGTGCCAGCAGCTTAGACGGCAGCACAGATACGCAGTATTTT. It yields the protein CASSLDGSTDTQYF. Supplemented by reference TRBV5-1 and TRBJ2-3, the full variable domain reads KAGVTQTPRYLIKTRGQQVTLSCSPISGHRSVSWYQQTPGQGLQFLFEYFSETQRNKGNFPGRFSGRQFSNSRSEMNVSTLELGDSALYLCASSLDGSTDTQYFGPGTRLTVL.

The chain uses TRBV2 and TRBJ1-2; D is unresolved. Germline CDR1 and CDR2: SNHLY and FYNNEI. The CDR3 is 12 residues long. The V end lost 5 bases, the J end lost 6 bases, and 10 bases lay between the germline ends. CDR3 protein: CASSSPRNGYTF. For the CDR3, the DNA is TGTGCCAGCAGTAGCCCTCGCAATGGCTACACCTTC.

There are many counts of this clonotype. This chain joins TRBV18 and TRBJ2-7; D is unclear. This CDR3 is 13 amino acids long. Trimming cost V 1 base and J 0 bases, with 4 bases left between them. Germline loops: CDR1 KGHSH, CDR2 LQKENI. CDR3 sequence (DNA): TGTGCCAGCTCACCACGTGCCTCCTACGAGCAGTACTTC. It is translated as CASSPRASYEQYF.

The chain has TRBV20-1 and TRBJ2-5, with TRBD2 matching 9 bases. Germline lookup yields CDR1 DFQATT and CDR2 SNEGSKA (reference sequence). The length of the CDR3 is 15 residues. Trimming removed 5 bases from V and 11 bases from J; junction bases left unmatched: 18. DNA of the CDR3: TGCAGTGCTTCGAGGGCTAGCGGGGTAGGGAATGAGCAGTACTTC. Protein product: CSASRASGVGNEQYF.

At least ten counts were recorded for this clonotype. The chain employs TRBV29-1 and TRBJ2-1; the D gene is possibly TRBD2 (5 bases). Trimming cost V 2 bases and J 8 bases, with 25 bases left between them. This CDR3 region has 17 residues. CDR1 and CDR2 from the germline V gene are SQVTM and ANQGSEA. Written as DNA, the CDR3 is TGCAGCGTTGAATCTCTGGGGTGGGCTAGCAGGAACGATGAGCAGTTCTTC. The encoded protein is CSVESLGWASRNDEQFF.

In this sample, this clonotype turned up many times. The chain joins TRBV7-2 to TRBJ2-3; 9 nucleotides match TRBD2. J was trimmed by 1 base and V by 5 bases; bases with no gene match: 7. From germline, CDR1 is SGHTA and CDR2 FQGNSA. The length of the CDR3 is 16 residues. The CDR3 region is CASSPQGGGGTDTQYF. The CDR3 nucleotides read TGTGCCAGCAGCCCCCAGGGCGGGGGGGGCACAGATACGCAGTATTTT.

Many counts were recorded for this clonotype. This rearrangement joins TRBV20-1 to TRBJ1-5; 7 nucleotides align to TRBD1. The CDR3 extends over 13 amino acids. CDR1 and CDR2 from the germline V gene are DFQATT and SNEGSKA (reference sequence). The junction had 13 bases not matched to a gene; V was cut back by 4 bases and J by 13 bases. This CDR3 is CSANPGQAVGQHF. Here the CDR3 DNA reads TGCAGTGCTAACCCAGGACAGGCGGTCGGGCAGCATTTT.

This clonotype has just a few counts. The rearrangement uses TRBV28 and TRBJ1-5; D is undetermined. There are 14 residues in the CDR3. Germline V gene sequence: CDR1 MDHEN, CDR2 SYDVKM. Trimming took off 5 bases at V and 3 bases at J, with 11 bases between the two ends. CDR3 sequence reads: CASSPPGPNQPQHF. The DNA for the CDR3 is TGTGCCAGCAGTCCACCGGGCCCCAATCAGCCCCAGCATTTT.

This clonotype occurred many times. This chain joins TRBV20-1 and TRBJ2-5; TRBD2 aligns across 8 bases. V trimming: 5 bases; J trimming: 4 bases; junction bases outside the gene matches: 9. The CDR3 is made up of 14 amino acids. CDR1 is DFQATT and CDR2 is SNEGSKA in the germline V gene (reference sequence). This CDR3 reads CSAPAGGYGETQYF. Written as DNA, the CDR3 is TGCAGTGCTCCGGCGGGGGGCTACGGAGAGACCCAGTACTTC.

This clonotype was found a few times. The junction does not match germline at one end; this may be a read error. The rearrangement links TRBV20-1 to TRBJ2-6; D is perhaps TRBD1 (6 bases). This CDR3 is built from 15 residues. From germline, CDR1 is DFQATT and CDR2 SNEGSKA (reference sequence). CDR3 bases: TGCAGTGCTGAGGTACAGGGAACTGGGGCCAACGTCCGGACTTTC. Protein: CSAEVQGTGANVRTF.